These 22 T cell receptor beta chains were all obtained from the same sample, sequenced in a study of CD8+CD57+ T cells in acquired aplastic anemia. The template for TCR beta VDJ and CDR3 sequence profiling was genomic DNA. A single record per CDR3 protein comes from TCRdb applying MiXCR to the reads. The sample lists under 200,000 distinct CDR3 sequences, 35% to 55% occurring once. Sequenced input: sorted CD4+, CD8+, or CD8+CD57+ T cells (not recorded which) from PBMCs. These receptors originate from a human donor in good health.

Comments on this clonotype: A much larger clone lies one base from this, so it may be a read error. It is likely a read error, because the conserved phenylalanine at the end of the CDR3 is missing. This chain uses TRBV2 with TRBJ1-1; D remains ambiguous. Per germline, CDR1 SNHLY and CDR2 FYNNEI. V was trimmed by 5 bases and J by 6 bases, leaving 13 bases between them. The CDR3 totals 13 residues. The CDR3 DNA reads as TGTGCCAGCAGTCAGGTGAGGAGGCCTGAAGCTTTCTTA. This translates into CASSQVRRPEAFL.

The chain employs TRBV20-1 and TRBJ2-5, with 7 bases identical to TRBD1. Germline CDR1 is DFQATT and CDR2 is SNEGSKA (reference sequence). The CDR3 contains 12 residues. V shed 6 bases and J 1 base; nucleotides not matched to a gene: 2. The CDR3 reads CSARDSQETQYF. CDR3 DNA sequence: TGCAGTGCCCGGGACAGCCAAGAGACCCAGTACTTC.

This rearrangement joins TRBV2 to TRBJ1-5; no clear D gene. With 3 bases removed from V and 7 bases from J, the gap between germline ends came to 7 bases. CDR1 and CDR2 from the germline V gene are SNHLY and FYNNEI. The CDR3 consists of 12 residues. The CDR3 DNA follows: TGTGCCAGCAGTGAGGATTCACAGCCCCAGCATTTT. It is translated as CASSEDSQPQHF.

The sample holds one count of this clonotype. J is TRBJ2-7 and V is TRBV7-6; TRBD1 matches at 9 bases. The CDR3 runs 15 residues. Trimming at V came to 2 bases and at J to 4 bases, leaving 6 bases not matched to a gene. Germline-derived CDR1 and CDR2 are SGHVS and FNYEAQ. Written as DNA, the CDR3 is TGTGCCAGCAGCTTACCGGGACAGGGATTATACGAGCAGTACTTC. Protein product: CASSLPGQGLYEQYF. The full variable domain, its missing parts supplied by reference TRBV7-6 and TRBJ2-7, is GAGVSQSPRYKVTKRGQDVALRCDPISGHVSLYWYRQALGQGPEFLTYFNYEAQQDKSGLPNDRFSAERPEGSISTLTIQRTEQRDSAMYRCASSLPGQGLYEQYFGPGTRLTVT.

This clonotype was counted ten times or more. The chain links TRBV19 to TRBJ1-5; 8 bases line up with TRBD1. Per germline, CDR1 LNHDA and CDR2 SQIVND (reference sequence). This CDR3 spans 14 amino acids. V shed 4 bases and J 5 bases; nucleotides not matched to a gene: 4. The CDR3 coding sequence is TGTGCCAGTAGTACGGGACAGGTTTATCAGCCCCAGCATTTT. This sequence encodes CASSTGQVYQPQHF.

With regard to this clonotype: A read error may account for a junction end that differs from germline. The V and J genes are TRBV10-3 and TRBJ2-7, with 9 nucleotides matching TRBD1. In germline, CDR1 is ENHRY, CDR2 SYGVKD. This CDR3 has 14 residues. The CDR3 spells CATNRDRASSEQYF. CDR3 sequence (DNA): TGTGCCACAAACCGGGACAGGGCTTCCTCCGAGCAGTACTTC.

This sequence joins TRBV9 and TRBJ2-1; D is unclear. CDR1 is SGDLS and CDR2 is YYNGEE in the germline V gene. V was shortened by 2 bases and J by 6 bases, with 12 bases between the two germline ends. The CDR3 spans 14 residues. CDR3 DNA: TGTGCCAGCAGCGTCCAGACGCAGAGCAATGAGCAGTTCTTC. This sequence encodes CASSVQTQSNEQFF.

This chain connects TRBV20-1 to TRBJ2-7; D gene unclear. V gave up 5 bases and J gave up 7 bases, with 9 bases separating them. The CDR3 totals 10 residues. CDR1 DFQATT and CDR2 SNEGSKA come from the germline V gene (reference sequence). The CDR3 DNA reads TGCAGTGCTCTGCAAACGGAGCAGTACTTC. It encodes CSALQTEQYF.

This clonotype occurred a few times. The chain couples TRBV6-1 to TRBJ2-4; D might be TRBD2 (6 bases). The CDR3 is made up of 14 amino acids. Germline-derived CDR1 and CDR2 are MNHNS and SASEGT. V gave up 6 bases and J gave up 2 bases, with 11 bases separating them. CDR3 bases: TGTGCCAGCAGGGGGGACTGGCCCAAAAACATTCAGTACTTC. Its protein is CASRGDWPKNIQYF.

This clonotype was detected ten times or more. This chain connects TRBV6-6 to TRBJ2-5, with 9 positions matching TRBD1. There are 13 residues in the CDR3. Germline V CDR1 and CDR2: MNHNY, SVGAGI (reference sequence). The V gene end was trimmed by 5 bases and the J gene end by 5 bases; junction bases not matched to a gene: 3. The CDR3, as DNA: TGTGCCAGCAGTCTACAGGGGGCTGAGACCCAGTACTTC. It yields the protein CASSLQGAETQYF.

This clonotype was counted at least ten times. The chain carries TRBV4-1 and TRBJ2-3; 7 bases are shared with TRBD2. CDR1 and CDR2 from the germline V gene are MGHRA and YSYEKL. J was trimmed by 0 bases and V by 4 bases; bases with no gene match: 7. This CDR3 has 16 residues. The CDR3 DNA is TGCGCCAGCAGCCGACAGAGCGGGGATAGCACAGATACGCAGTATTTT. Translated, it gives CASSRQSGDSTDTQYF.

The chain joins TRBV19 to TRBJ2-2; D is possibly TRBD1 (5 bases). Trimming cost V 9 bases and J 6 bases, with 11 bases left between them. Per the germline V gene, CDR1 is LNHDA and CDR2 is SQIVND (reference sequence). The CDR3 has 12 residues. In DNA form, the CDR3 reads TGTGCCAGCAGTTCGACAGCCGGGGAGCTGTTTTTT. Translation: CASSSTAGELFF.

This clonotype was picked up many times. This rearrangement joins TRBV12-3 or TRBV12-4 to TRBJ2-7; no clear D. The CDR3 spans 12 residues. V was trimmed by 5 bases and J by 2 bases, leaving 7 bases between them. The chain's CDR3 is CASSRRTYEQYF. Here the CDR3 DNA reads TGTGCCAGCAGTCGGCGGACCTACGAGCAGTACTTC.

This chain uses TRBV28 with TRBJ2-7, with 12 bases fitting TRBD2. The V gene end was trimmed by 4 bases and the J gene end by 3 bases; junction bases not matched to a gene: 7. The CDR3 length is 16 residues. Germline V gene data show CDR1 as MDHEN and CDR2 as SYDVKM. This CDR3 reads CASSSLAGGRVYEQYF. The CDR3 DNA is TGTGCCAGCAGTTCCCTAGCGGGGGGGCGCGTCTACGAGCAGTACTTC.

V usage is TRBV15 and J usage is TRBJ2-2; the match to TRBD1 covers 7 bases. The V segment lost 0 bases and the J segment 1 base; nucleotides outside the gene matches: 5. This CDR3 spans 17 amino acids. Germline CDR1 LNHNV, CDR2 YYDKDF (reference sequence). CDR3 region: CATSREEGARNTGELFF. The DNA of the CDR3 is TGTGCCACCAGCAGAGAAGAGGGGGCGAGGAACACCGGGGAGCTGTTTTTT.

The chain joins TRBV5-4 to TRBJ2-1, with 10 bases that match TRBD2. CDR1 and CDR2 from the germline V gene are SGHNT and YYREEE (reference sequence). V was clipped by 3 bases and J by 5 bases; unmatched bases: 5. The length of the CDR3 is 15 residues. The CDR3 sequence is CASSSLAGIDNEQFF. CDR3 DNA: TGTGCCAGCAGCTCACTAGCGGGGATCGACAATGAGCAGTTCTTC.

This clonotype was counted at least ten times. At one boundary the junction diverges from the germline segment, which might be a read error. This chain uses TRBV24-1 with TRBJ2-5, with D tentatively TRBD2 (5 bases). CDR1 and CDR2 (germline): KGHDR, SFDVKD. The CDR3 covers 14 residues. Here the CDR3 reads CVTSEGGPQETQYF. The CDR3 region has the DNA TGTGTCACCAGTGAGGGCGGCCCACAAGAGACCCAGTACTTC.

This clonotype was detected once. This rearrangement joins TRBV2 to TRBJ2-1, with 9 bases aligning to TRBD2. CDR3 length: 14 amino acids. V was pared by 3 bases and J by 8 bases, with 5 bases of the junction left unmatched. Germline values: CDR1 SNHLY, CDR2 FYNNEI. For the CDR3, the DNA is TGTGCCAGCAGTGAGCTTCTAGCGGGGTATGAGCAGTTCTTC. Translating it yields CASSELLAGYEQFF.

The chain combines TRBV7-8 with TRBJ2-2; D remains unclear. The CDR3 has 10 amino acids. The ends were cut back, 8 bases at V and 7 bases at J, with 5 bases in the middle. The germline CDR1 and CDR2 sequences are SGHVS and FQNEAQ. The CDR3 region is CASPNGELFF. The CDR3 bases are TGTGCCAGCCCCAACGGGGAGCTGTTTTTT.

The rearrangement uses TRBV5-6 and TRBJ2-5; 13 bases are a match to TRBD2. The length of the CDR3 is 19 residues. The trim removed 0 bases at V and 1 base at J, leaving 9 bases unmatched. Germline V gene data show CDR1 as SGHDT and CDR2 as YYEEEE. Here the CDR3 reads CASSLAGTSGVEGQETQYF. In nucleotides, the CDR3 is TGTGCCAGCAGCTTGGCGGGGACTAGCGGGGTGGAGGGCCAAGAGACCCAGTACTTC.

The V and J genes are TRBV6-1 and TRBJ2-7; TRBD2 aligns across 8 bases. The V gene's germline CDR1 is MNHNS and CDR2 SASEGT. The CDR3 length is 15 residues. With 5 bases clipped from V and 6 bases from J, the junction kept 12 bases outside the gene matches. CDR3 bases: TGTGCCAGCAGTCTGCGACTAGCGCGACGCTCCGAGCAGTACTTC. Protein: CASSLRLARRSEQYF.

The chain has TRBV15 and TRBJ2-2; no clear D. CDR3 length: 16 residues. Trimming left V 0 bases short and J 3 bases short, with 11 bases between. Germline assignment: CDR1 LNHNV and CDR2 YYDKDF (reference sequence). The CDR3 sequence: CATSRDGVKDTGELFF. The CDR3 DNA reads TGTGCCACCAGCAGAGATGGGGTAAAGGACACCGGGGAGCTGTTTTTT.